These 10 T cell receptor beta chains were sequenced from one sample in a study of cytomegalovirus exposure and HLA in healthy donors. It was with 60 Vbeta and 13 Jbeta primers that the PCR ran. Measured with immunoSEQ multiplex PCR; TCRdb has only the in-frame clones, and not every one. This table has approximately 200,000 clones, approximately 81% appearing once. What was sequenced was PBMCs. These receptors all stem from a woman aged 18-35 years in good health and CMV-seropositive.

The rearrangement joins TRBV13 to TRBJ2-7; 7 bases are a match to TRBD2. Germline V gene lookup returns CDR1 PRHDT and CDR2 FYEKMQ (reference sequence). The CDR3 extends over 15 amino acids. V was clipped by 3 bases and J by 0 bases; unmatched bases: 5. The CDR3 DNA sequence: TGTGCCAGCAGCTTTCTGGTAGCGGGCTCCTACGAGCAGTACTTC. Translating it yields CASSFLVAGSYEQYF.

The V gene is TRBV7-9, the J gene TRBJ1-1; D may be TRBD1 (5 bases). Germline CDR1 reads SEHNR; CDR2 reads FQNEAQ (reference sequence). The CDR3 covers 17 residues. V was shortened by 5 bases and J by 1 base, with 20 bases between the two germline ends. CDR3 DNA sequence: TGTGCCAGCAGCCCGGGGGGGTGGGTCACCAGGAACACTGAAGCTTTCTTT. Protein product: CASSPGGWVTRNTEAFF.

The rearrangement links TRBV6-6 to TRBJ1-5; perhaps TRBD1 as D (6 bases). The CDR3 sequence is 16 residues long. The germline CDR1 and CDR2 sequences are MNHNY and SVGAGI (reference sequence). V lost 0 bases and J 1 base, leaving 10 bases between the germline ends. The DNA of the CDR3 is TGTGCCAGCAGTTACTCTGGGGGCGGGAGCAATCAGCCCCAGCATTTT. Translation: CASSYSGGGSNQPQHF.

This clone was seen just once. The chain uses TRBV10-3 and TRBJ1-2; 7 bases are shared with TRBD1. The ends lost 8 bases at V and 3 bases at J; junction bases unmatched: 9. Looked up from germline, CDR1 is ENHRY and CDR2 is SYGVKD. CDR3 length: 14 amino acids. CDR3 sequence: CAIGDRELYYGYTF. The CDR3 DNA follows: TGTGCCATCGGAGACAGGGAGCTTTACTATGGCTACACCTTC.

The DNA for the CDR3 is TGTGCCAGCAGTGACTCAGCAGGGGGCGGCAGCTACACCTTC. Amino acid sequence: CASSDSAGGGSYTF. The chain is built from TRBV6-4 and TRBJ1-2; 8 bases map to TRBD1. From germline, CDR1 is MRHNA and CDR2 SNTAGT. V gave up 0 bases and J gave up 9 bases; unmatched junction bases: 6. The CDR3 extends over 14 amino acids.

The genes are TRBV4-2 and TRBJ2-3; TRBD2 might be the D (6 bases). V lost 1 base to trimming and J lost 2 bases, with 10 bases between them. The CDR3 runs 15 residues. Germline values: CDR1 LGHNA, CDR2 YNFKEQ. CDR3 nucleotide sequence: TGTGCCAGCAGCCAAGTGTGGGGGGACACAGATACGCAGTATTTT. Translated, it gives CASSQVWGDTDTQYF.

About this clone: The junction shows a germline mismatch at one end, possibly a read error. The chain uses TRBV4-1 and TRBJ2-2; tentatively, D is TRBD2 (5 bases). Germline V gene sequence: CDR1 MGHRA, CDR2 YSYEKL. The CDR3 has 13 amino acids. The CDR3 reads CASSQVGSGELFF. The CDR3 nucleotides are TGCGCCAGCAGCCAAGTTGGATCCGGGGAGCTGTTTTTC.

The V call is TRBV5-5, the J call TRBJ1-1; 10 bases fit TRBD1. This CDR3 comprises 14 residues. V shed 0 bases and J 7 bases; nucleotides not matched to a gene: 3. CDR1 is SGHKS and CDR2 is YYEKEE in the germline V gene (reference sequence). CDR3 sequence reads: CASSLVGQGREAFF. CDR3 bases: TGTGCCAGCAGCTTGGTGGGACAGGGGCGTGAAGCTTTCTTT.

The chain employs TRBV6-1 and TRBJ2-7, with 10 bases that match TRBD2. The V gene's germline CDR1 is MNHNS and CDR2 SASEGT. The V and J ends lost 3 bases and 5 bases, in that order; junction bases with no gene match: 4. The CDR3 has 14 residues. The CDR3, as DNA: TGTGCCAGCAGTGATCGGCTAGCGGGGGACGAGCAGTACTTC. Its protein product is CASSDRLAGDEQYF.

CDR3 DNA sequence: TGTGCCTGGACCAAAGGGGCGGCTAGCGGCAATGAGCAGTTCTTC. This translates into CAWTKGAASGNEQFF. The chain couples TRBV30 to TRBJ2-1; TRBD2 agrees at 7 bases. Trimming removed 4 bases from V and 6 bases from J; junction bases left unmatched: 12. The CDR3 is 15 residues long. From germline, CDR1 is GTSNPN and CDR2 SVGIG (reference sequence). The full variable domain, with the rest looked up from reference TRBV30 and TRBJ2-1, is SQTIHQWPATLVQPVGSPLSLECTVEGTSNPNLYWYRQAAGRGLQLLFYSVGIGQISSEVPQNLSASRPQDRQFILSSKKLLLSDSGFYLCAWTKGAASGNEQFFGPGTRLTVL.